In its sample, the clone carrying this T cell receptor (beta chain) was seen a few times. The sample originates from a study of shared clonotypes between healthy human individuals. The assay was run at deep level. Each replicate PCR on the sorted subsets used roughly 190 ng DNA (approximately 33,000 T cell genomes). Clones were read by immunoSEQ multiplex PCR, and TCRdb kept only the in-frame ones, dropping some. This sample has hundreds of thousands of clones, with around two thirds found just once. Donation came from healthy HIV-negative adults that had no recent acute infections or vaccinations. It was into CD45RA+ naive and CD45RA-negative memory subsets that the CD4+ cells were split. The J segment lost 1 base and the V segment lost 6 bases, leaving 9 bases of the junction unmatched. This CDR3 has 16 amino acids. Germline CDR1 reads MDHEN; CDR2 reads SYDVKM.

V usage is TRBV28 and J usage is TRBJ1-2; 9 nucleotides align to TRBD1. Sequencing was carried out using memory CD4+ T cells sorted from blood. The subset was: CD45RA-negative fraction. This TCR derives from a woman aged 25 to 45 in good health. The CDR3 loop is CASSSGTGRVNYGYTF. The CDR3 coding sequence is TGTGCCAGCAGCTCCGGGACAGGGCGGGTTAACTATGGCTACACCTTC.